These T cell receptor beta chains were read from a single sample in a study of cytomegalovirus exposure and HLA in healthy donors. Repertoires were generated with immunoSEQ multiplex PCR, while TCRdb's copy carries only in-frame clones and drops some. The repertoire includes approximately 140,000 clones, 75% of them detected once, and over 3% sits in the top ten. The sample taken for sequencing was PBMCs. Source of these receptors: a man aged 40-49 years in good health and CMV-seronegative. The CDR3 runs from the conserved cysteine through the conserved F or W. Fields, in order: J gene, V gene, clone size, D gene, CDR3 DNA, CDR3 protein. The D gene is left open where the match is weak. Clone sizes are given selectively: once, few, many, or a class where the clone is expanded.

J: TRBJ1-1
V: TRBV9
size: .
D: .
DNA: TGTGCCAGCAGCGCAAAGGCCGTCAGGCAGAACACTGAAGCTTTCTTT
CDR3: CASSAKAVRQNTEAFF

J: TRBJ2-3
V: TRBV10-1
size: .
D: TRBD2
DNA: TGCGCCAGCAGCCCCGTAGCGGGGGGGGATACGCAGTATTTT
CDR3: CASSPVAGGDTQYF

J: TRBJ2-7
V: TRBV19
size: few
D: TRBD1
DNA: TGTGCCAGTAGCCGGGACAGGGGGCTAATAGCCTACGAGCAGTACTTC
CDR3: CASSRDRGLIAYEQYF

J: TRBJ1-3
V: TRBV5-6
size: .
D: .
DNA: TGTGCCAGCAGCAGGGGGTGGTCAGGAAACACCATATATTTT
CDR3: CASSRGWSGNTIYF

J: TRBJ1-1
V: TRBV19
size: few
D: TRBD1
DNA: TGTGCCAGTAGGGTCGGACAGGGGAAAGCTTTCTTT
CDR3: CASRVGQGKAFF

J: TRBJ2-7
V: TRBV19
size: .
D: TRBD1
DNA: TGTGCCAGTAGTACCAAACAGGGGGACGAGCAGTACTTC
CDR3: CASSTKQGDEQYF

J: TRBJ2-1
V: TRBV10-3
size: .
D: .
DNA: TGTGCCATCAGTGCGCGACAGGTTCTCTCCTACAATGAGCAGTTCTTC
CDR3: CAISARQVLSYNEQFF

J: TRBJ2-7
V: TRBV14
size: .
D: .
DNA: TGTGCCAGCAGCCACGTCGAGAGGCGGAACGAGCAGTACTTC
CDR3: CASSHVERRNEQYF

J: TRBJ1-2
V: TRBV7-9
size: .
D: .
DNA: TGTGCCAGCAGCCGCTACTCCCCGATGGTCTTGAACTATGGCTACCCCTTC
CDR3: CASSRYSPMVLNYGYPF

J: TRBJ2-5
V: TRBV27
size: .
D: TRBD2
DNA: TGTGCCAGCAGCCAAGCGGGGGTCTGGGAGACCCAGTACTTC
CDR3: CASSQAGVWETQYF

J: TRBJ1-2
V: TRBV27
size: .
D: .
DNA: TGTGCCAGCAGTTCCCCGGGGGGAGACTATGGCTACACCTTC
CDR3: CASSSPGGDYGYTF

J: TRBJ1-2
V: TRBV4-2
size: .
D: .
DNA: TGTGCCAGCAGCCAAGTTGGAGAGGACAAATCCTATGGCTACACCTTC
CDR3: CASSQVGEDKSYGYTF

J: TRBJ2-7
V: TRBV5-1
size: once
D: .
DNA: TGCGCCAGCAGCCACCGGACAGCCTTAATCTACGAGCAGTACTTC
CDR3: CASSHRTALIYEQYF

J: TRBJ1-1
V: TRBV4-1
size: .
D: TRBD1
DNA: TGCGCCAGCAGCCAAGGCCTCCGAGGGACAGGTGAAGCTTTCTTT
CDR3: CASSQGLRGTGEAFF

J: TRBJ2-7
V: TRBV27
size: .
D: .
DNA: TGTGCCAGCAGTCCCCGGGTCTCCTACGAGCAGTACTTC
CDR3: CASSPRVSYEQYF

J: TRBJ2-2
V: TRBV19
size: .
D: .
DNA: TGTGCCAGTAGTATGGGTGGGGGCCCCACCGGGGAGCTGTTTTTT
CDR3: CASSMGGGPTGELFF

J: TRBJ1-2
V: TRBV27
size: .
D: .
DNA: TGTGCCAGCAGTTTAAACAGTAAACTTTATGGCTACACCTTC
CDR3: CASSLNSKLYGYTF

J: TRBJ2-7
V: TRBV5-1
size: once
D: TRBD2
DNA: TGCGCCAGCAGCTTGGGGCGGGGGGGCGACGAGCAGTACTTC
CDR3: CASSLGRGGDEQYF

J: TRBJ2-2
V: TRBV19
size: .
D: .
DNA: TGTGCCAGTAACATAAACACCGGGGAGCTGTTTTTT
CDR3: CASNINTGELFF

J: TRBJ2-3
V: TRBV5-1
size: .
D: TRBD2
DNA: TGCGCCAGCAGCGTGGATCCTAGCGGGGGGGATACGCAGTATTTT
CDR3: CASSVDPSGGDTQYF

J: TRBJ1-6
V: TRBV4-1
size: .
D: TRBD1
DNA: TGCGCCAGCAGCCACGGACCCGGGACAGGGGATTCACCCCTCCACTTT
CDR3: CASSHGPGTGDSPLHF

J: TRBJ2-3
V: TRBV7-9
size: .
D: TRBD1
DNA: TGTGCCAGCAGTCCACTCGGACAGGGACCAGATACGCAGTATTTT
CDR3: CASSPLGQGPDTQYF

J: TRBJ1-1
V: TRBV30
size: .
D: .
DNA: TGTGCCTGGAGTGTAACAGGGAGCTTGACTGAAGCTTTCTTT
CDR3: CAWSVTGSLTEAFF

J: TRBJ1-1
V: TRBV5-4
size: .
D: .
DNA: TGTGCCAGCAGCAAGCCCCCGCCGCAGGGAAACACTGAAGCTTTCTTT
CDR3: CASSKPPPQGNTEAFF

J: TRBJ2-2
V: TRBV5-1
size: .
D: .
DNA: TGCGCCAGCAGCTTTGGCCCAAACCGGGCCGGGGAGCTGTTTTTT
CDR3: CASSFGPNRAGELFF

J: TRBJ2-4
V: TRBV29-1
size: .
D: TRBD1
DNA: TGCAGCGTTGAGTTTGGGACAGGGGGGTTTGGAAACATTCAGTACTTC
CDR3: CSVEFGTGGFGNIQYF

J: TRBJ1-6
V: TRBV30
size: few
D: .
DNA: TGTGCCTGGAGTTTGCAGGGCTATTCACCCCTCCACTTT
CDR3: CAWSLQGYSPLHF

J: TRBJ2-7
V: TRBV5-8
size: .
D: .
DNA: TGTGCCAGCAGCTTGGTATCCCCCGGGGGGCTATCCTACGAGCAGTACTTC
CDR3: CASSLVSPGGLSYEQYF

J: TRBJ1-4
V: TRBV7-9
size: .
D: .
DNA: TGTGCCAGCAGCTTGGGCATAGGTGAAAAACTGTTTTTT
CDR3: CASSLGIGEKLFF

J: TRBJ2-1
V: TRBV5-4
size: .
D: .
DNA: TGTGCCAGCAGCTTGGCGGGTAGCTCCTACAATGAGCCGTTCTTC
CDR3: CASSLAGSSYNEPFF

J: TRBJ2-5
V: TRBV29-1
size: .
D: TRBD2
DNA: TGCAGCGTTGTACTAGCGGGGGGAAAAGAGACCCAGTACTTC
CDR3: CSVVLAGGKETQYF

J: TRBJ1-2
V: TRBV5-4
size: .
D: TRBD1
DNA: TGTGCCAGCAGCTTGGCCCCACAGGGGGGGTTCTATGGCTACACCTTC
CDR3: CASSLAPQGGFYGYTF

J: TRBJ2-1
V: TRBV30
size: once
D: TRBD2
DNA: TGTGCCTGGAGGCCCTGGGGGGGGAAGGAGGAGCAGTTCTTC
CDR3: CAWRPWGGKEEQFF

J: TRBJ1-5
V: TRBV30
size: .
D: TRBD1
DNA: TGTGCCTGGAGTCTCGGACAGGGGCCGCGTCAGCCCCAGCATTTT
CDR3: CAWSLGQGPRQPQHF

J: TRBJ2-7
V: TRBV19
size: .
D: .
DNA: TGTGCCAGTAGTGCACAGGGCTACGAGCAGTACTTC
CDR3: CASSAQGYEQYF

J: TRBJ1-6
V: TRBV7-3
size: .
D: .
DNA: TGTGCCAGCAGCGACGGGAATTCACCCCTCCACTTT
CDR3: CASSDGNSPLHF

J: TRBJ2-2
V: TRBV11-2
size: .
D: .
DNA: TGTGCCAGCAGCTTATTGGTAGACGGGTCCGGGGAGCTGTTTTTT
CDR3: CASSLLVDGSGELFF

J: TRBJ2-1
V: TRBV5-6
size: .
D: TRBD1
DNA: TGTGCCAGCAGACAGGGGGCAATTGATAATGAGCAGTTCTTC
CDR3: CASRQGAIDNEQFF

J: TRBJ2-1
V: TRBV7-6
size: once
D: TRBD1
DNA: TGTGCCAGCAGCTTAGCGACAGGGGGCAATGAGCAGTTCTTC
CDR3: CASSLATGGNEQFF

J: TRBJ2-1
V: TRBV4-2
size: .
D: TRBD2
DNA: TGTGCCAGCAGCCAACCTAGCGGGGGGGCAAACAATGAGCAGTTCTTC
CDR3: CASSQPSGGANNEQFF

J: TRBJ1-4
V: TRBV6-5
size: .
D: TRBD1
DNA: TGTGCCAGCAGTTTGGTGCTTGGGACAGGAAGGGAAAAACTGTTTTTT
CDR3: CASSLVLGTGREKLFF

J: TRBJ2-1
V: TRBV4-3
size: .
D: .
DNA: TGCGCCAGCAGCCAAGACCGTTCAGGAACAGGGATGAATGAGCAGTTCTTC
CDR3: CASSQDRSGTGMNEQFF

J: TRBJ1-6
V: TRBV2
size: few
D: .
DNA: TGTGCCAGATCTATGTACAGAGACGTAAATTCACCCCTCCACTTT
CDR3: CARSMYRDVNSPLHF